This T cell receptor beta chain was captured in a study of shared clonotypes between healthy human individuals (TCRdb year 2020). For context, the study as a whole: The cohort included three men and a couple of women between 18 and 49 years of age. To estimate repertoire size and how much clonotypes are shared between individuals, the study performed deep sequencing of blood TCR repertoires from a few healthy adults. For each donor, CD4 naive and CD4 memory were each given three plates, CD8 naive was given two plates, and CD8 memory was given one plate. To increase sequencing depth and limit assay-specific biases, TCR repertoire library preparation and sequencing were carried out by different laboratories using diverse techniques. Leukapheresis yielded between about 0.94 and 8.9 billion PBMCs per donor. The research as a whole found: Across several donors, about 5.2% of naive CD4, approximately 3.5% of naive CD8, around 2.1% of memory CD4, and approximately 0.42% of memory CD8 clonotypes were shared. The genetic and exposure-history diversity represented was limited by the small number of donors. Incomplete sequencing was indicated by rarefaction of sorted-subset datasets, despite the large sequencing depth. Clonotypes shared by all four sorted-subset donors showed higher generation probabilities than non-shared clonotypes. Estimated clonotype richness was generally larger for naive than for memory subsets. Sampling was limited to blood, and TCR repertoires in tissue likely differ from TCR repertoires in blood. Based on pairwise subsampling, the degree of clonotype sharing among donors was expected to be affected by sequencing depth.

Note on this clone: This receptor's antigen is unknown. The record has no base qualities; no much larger clone is one base away.

Between the V and J ends, shortened by 3 bases and 0 bases respectively, the junction contains 6 bases. CDR1 and CDR2 are drawn from the germline V gene (reference sequence): SGHNT, YYREEE. The CDR3 covers 14 residues, taking in both the cysteine and the phenylalanine. Only CDR3 DNA is held: 42 bases, read in frame from base 1. Using the deep immunoSEQ assay, TCR CDR3 regions were amplified from genomic DNA by multiplex PCR. Extracted genomic DNA from each cell subset was spread evenly across all wells of several immunoSEQ 96-well plates, with each plate serving as a replicate. Each replicate PCR for sorted subsets received approximately 200 ng genomic DNA, equal to roughly 30,000 T cell genomes. The purified libraries were quantified using a Qubit 3.0 fluorometer, sized with a Bioanalyzer 2100, and then quantified again using the KAPA Library Quantification kit. Every immunoSEQ 96-well plate was sequenced on a dedicated single-read 150-cycle Illumina NextSeq 550 flow cell. The paper's processing steps were these. Because the immunoSEQ output included only junctional sequences and no quality scores, the filtering could not be the same as the filtering used for full-length reads. Sequences were annotated with PyIR, a Python wrapper for IgBLAST v1.9, using IMGT germline references to assign V/J genes and CDR3. Reads were filtered out if the reads had weak V/J assignments (E-value above 1e-6), no CDR3, stop codons, out-of-frame junctions, or ambiguous translated residues. V3J clonotypes were defined as sequences sharing the same inferred V gene, J gene, and CDR3 amino acid sequence. Percentage overlap between repertoires was computed as shared unique clonotypes divided by the size of the smaller repertoire. Richness of each repertoire was evaluated using RTK rarefaction, the Chao1 estimator, and Recon v2.1 estimates of unobserved clonotypes. Generation probabilities for all TCRbeta clonotypes obtained by the gDNA method from four donors were computed using OLGA. What TCRdb holds here is the immuneACCESS table cut down to in-frame rearrangements. Part of the clones is not present; checked against another copy, under half of the missing clones reflect an unresolved V gene, and the others are unexplained. The V and J calls and clone size come from that table; D and trimming were worked out from the DNA. The sample table shows 550,000 to 750,000 clones, and 92% are seen once. The top ten clonotypes cover approximately 24% of the sample.

CD8 naive samples consisted of CD45RO-negative cells that were positively selected for CCR7, yielding a CD45RA+CCR7+ population without TemRA cells. The donors were healthy, HIV-negative adults who had no recently reported acute infections or vaccinations. Every donor was a Caucasian adult residing in Nashville, Tennessee, USA. Blood was collected by leukapheresis, and PBMCs were isolated by Ficoll-Histopaque density gradient centrifugation and then cryopreserved in liquid nitrogen vapor phase. Analytical flow cytometry was used to check the purity and quantity of every magnetically sorted T cell population. Genomic DNA was isolated from every sorted fraction and measured by UV absorbance on a Nanodrop 2000c.

The chain is encoded by TRBV5-4 joined to TRBJ2-2; a confident D gene designation cannot be given. The sequence was obtained from a man aged 25 to 40 in good health. Sequenced material: naive CD8+ T cells sorted from blood. The sample's cell subset or site label, decoded: CD45RA+CCR7+. The sequenced DNA: TGTGCCAGCAGCTCCCCCCCGAACACCGGGGAGCTGTTTTTT. This yields the protein CASSSPPNTGELFF.